The 20 T cell receptor beta chains below all came from one sample that was sequenced in a study of CD8 T cells in ankylosing spondylitis. TCRdb redid the calling of the 5' RACE reads with MiXCR, one entry per CDR3 protein. The sample has about 200,000 distinct CDR3 sequences, approximately 24% seen once. Specimen: blood, either unsorted or a sorted T cell fraction (not recorded which). The receptor set was obtained from a male donor with ankylosing spondylitis or in good health (not recorded which).

This clonotype was detected a few times. The rearrangement links TRBV6-6 to TRBJ1-1, with no clear D. The germline CDR1 and CDR2 sequences are MNHNY and SVGAGI (reference sequence). This CDR3 region has 12 residues. Trimming removed 6 bases from V and 1 base from J, with 6 bases in between. CDR3 protein: CASRQQNTEAFF. Here the CDR3 DNA reads TGTGCCAGCAGACAGCAGAACACTGAAGCTTTCTTT.

This clonotype showed up many times. The chain uses TRBV6-2 or TRBV6-3 and TRBJ2-1; 9 nucleotides agree with TRBD2. The CDR3 sequence is 16 residues long. V dropped 6 bases and J dropped 4; count of bases not matched to a gene: 10. Germline CDR1 is MNHEY and CDR2 is SVGEGT. The DNA of the CDR3 is TGTGCCAGCAGACACGGAGGTAGCGGGGGTTACAATGAGCAGTTCTTC. It encodes CASRHGGSGGYNEQFF.

This clonotype appeared many times. This chain joins TRBV7-2 and TRBJ2-7; D gene unclear. V was cut by 3 bases and J by 3 bases, with 6 bases left in between. CDR1 SGHTA and CDR2 FQGNSA come from the germline V gene. There are 12 residues in the CDR3. CDR3 region: CASSLTYYEQYF. The DNA of the CDR3 is TGTGCCAGCAGCTTGACTTACTACGAGCAGTACTTC.

This clonotype has a count of ten or more. The chain links TRBV4-2 to TRBJ1-3; no clear D. This CDR3 has 14 residues. V lost 2 bases and J 2 bases, leaving 7 bases between the germline ends. Germline V gene sequence: CDR1 LGHNA, CDR2 YNFKEQ. The CDR3 DNA reads TGTGCCAGCAGCCAACTGACGCCTGGAAACACCATATATTTT. It translates to CASSQLTPGNTIYF.

This chain links TRBV29-1 with TRBJ2-2; TRBD1 matches 8 bases. Germline CDR1 and CDR2: SQVTM and ANQGSEA. The ends lost 5 bases at V and 5 bases at J; junction bases unmatched: 7. The CDR3 is 14 amino acids. This chain's CDR3 is CSVKDRVLTGELFF. The DNA for the CDR3 is TGCAGCGTTAAGGACAGGGTGCTTACCGGGGAGCTGTTTTTT.

This chain connects TRBV5-1 to TRBJ2-3, with a tentative D call TRBD1 (5 bases). CDR3 length: 14 amino acids. CDR1 is SGHRS and CDR2 is YFSETQ in the germline V gene. V was shortened by 4 bases and J by 2 bases, with 11 bases between the two germline ends. CDR3 DNA: TGCGCCAGCAGCCCCGGACATCTCACAGATACGCAGTATTTT. Translation: CASSPGHLTDTQYF. The entire variable domain, with the rest obtained from reference TRBV5-1 and TRBJ2-3, is as follows: KAGVTQTPRYLIKTRGQQVTLSCSPISGHRSVSWYQQTPGQGLQFLFEYFSETQRNKGNFPGRFSGRQFSNSRSEMNVSTLELGDSALYLCASSPGHLTDTQYFGPGTRLTVL.

V gene TRBV2 combines with J gene TRBJ2-7, with D perhaps given as TRBD1 or TRBD2 (5 bases each). CDR3 length: 14 residues. The V gene's germline CDR1 is SNHLY and CDR2 FYNNEI. V was clipped by 5 bases and J by 2 bases, with 13 bases between them. CDR3 loop: CASSSREGAYEQYF. The DNA of the CDR3 is TGTGCCAGCAGTTCTCGGGAAGGGGCCTACGAGCAGTACTTC.

This clonotype was found a few times. The chain couples TRBV4-1 to TRBJ1-1, with D hard to call. This CDR3 region has 14 residues. The V and J ends lost 1 base and 2 bases respectively, with 8 bases between them. The germline gives CDR1 MGHRA, CDR2 YSYEKL. The CDR3 loop reads CASSQGHLNTEAFF. CDR3 nucleotides: TGCGCCAGCAGCCAAGGACACCTAAACACTGAAGCTTTCTTT.

This clonotype was detected many times. The chain carries TRBV27 and TRBJ2-7, with TRBD1 identical over 9 bases. There are 15 residues in the CDR3. Germline V gene sequence: CDR1 MNHEY, CDR2 SMNVEV (reference sequence). Trimming removed 5 bases from V and 6 bases from J; junction bases left unmatched: 11. The DNA of the CDR3 is TGTGCCAGCAGTCTAGCCGGGACAGGGTATCTCGAGCAGTACTTC. Translation gives CASSLAGTGYLEQYF.

This chain uses TRBV11-2 with TRBJ2-5; unclear D gene. The CDR3 loop spans 15 amino acids. The V gene lost 0 bases and the J gene lost 5 bases, with 13 bases spanning the gap. Germline V gene data show CDR1 as SGHAT and CDR2 as FQNNGV. CDR3 sequence (DNA): TGTGCCAGCAGCTTAGACTCGGTGGGTGGCGAGACCCAGTACTTC. Encoded protein: CASSLDSVGGETQYF.

A few counts support this clonotype. The chain joins TRBV7-8 to TRBJ2-5, with 7 bases identical to TRBD1. The CDR3 loop spans 16 amino acids. The germline gives CDR1 SGHVS, CDR2 FQNEAQ. The V segment lost 5 bases and the J segment 0 bases; nucleotides outside the gene matches: 9. The CDR3 DNA reads as TGTGCCAGCAGCCCTCGGGGACAGACGTACCAAGAGACCCAGTACTTC. Its translation is CASSPRGQTYQETQYF.

This clonotype was detected ten times or more. The V gene is TRBV11-2, the J gene TRBJ2-1; 12 nucleotides line up with TRBD2. Germline V lookup: CDR1 SGHAT, CDR2 FQNNGV. V shed 5 bases, J shed 4 bases, and the junction held 3 bases outside the gene matches. This CDR3 spans 15 amino acids. As DNA, the CDR3 is TGTGCCAGCAGCCGGGGACTAGCGGGTTACAATGAGCAGTTCTTC. As protein: CASSRGLAGYNEQFF. The full variable domain, with the rest looked up from reference TRBV11-2 and TRBJ2-1, is EAGVAQSPRYKIIEKRQSVAFWCNPISGHATLYWYQQILGQGPKLLIQFQNNGVVDDSQLPKDRFSAERLKGVDSTLKIQPAKLEDSAVYLCASSRGLAGYNEQFFGPGTRLTVL.

The chain joins TRBV29-1 to TRBJ1-5; D call uncertain. Germline CDR1 is SQVTM and CDR2 is ANQGSEA. The CDR3 length is 12 residues. Trimming stripped 3 bases from V and 7 bases from J, with 10 bases between. CDR3: CSVEGRDQPQHF. CDR3 coding DNA: TGCAGCGTTGAGGGGAGAGACCAGCCCCAGCATTTT.

This clonotype was found a few times. Just one base apart from a much larger clone, this may be a read error. V usage is TRBV5-1 and J usage is TRBJ2-7, with D maybe TRBD1 (5 bases). Trimming took 2 bases from V and 0 from J, leaving 6 bases between them. Germline lookup yields CDR1 SGHRS and CDR2 YFSETQ. The CDR3 totals 13 residues. The CDR3 DNA sequence: TGCGCCAGCAGCTTCGACAGCTCCTACGAGCAGTACTTC. Encoded protein: CASSFDSSYEQYF.

The rearrangement uses TRBV20-1 and TRBJ2-1, with D maybe TRBD1 (6 bases). Germline V lookup: CDR1 DFQATT, CDR2 SNEGSKA (reference sequence). The CDR3 consists of 10 residues. The V end lost 7 bases, the J end lost 8 bases, and 9 bases lay between the germline ends. CDR3 residues: CSGSGDEQFF. As DNA, the CDR3 is TGCAGTGGTTCAGGGGATGAGCAGTTCTTC.

J is TRBJ2-5 and V is TRBV12-2; the table's TRBD2 call for D was not verified on the DNA. TRBV12-2 is shown as a pseudogene. The length of the CDR3 is 15 residues. The CDR3 is CASRLESRAQETQYF. The DNA for the CDR3 is TGTGCAAGTCGCTTAGAATCGAGGGCCCAAGAGACCCAGTACTTC.

This clonotype showed up many times. The J gene is TRBJ2-7, the V gene TRBV29-1, with D possibly being TRBD2 (6 bases). V dropped 6 bases and J dropped 1 base, with 19 bases sitting between them. Germline V gene sequence: CDR1 SQVTM, CDR2 ANQGSEA. CDR3 size: 15 residues. The DNA of the CDR3 is TGCAGCGTCCGTGGGGCACACGGACTATCCTACGAGCAGTACTTC. Its protein product is CSVRGAHGLSYEQYF.

This clonotype showed up many times. The gene calls are TRBV5-1 and TRBJ2-6; D is uncertain. This CDR3 is 16 amino acids long. Trimming left V 1 base short and J 0 bases short, with 8 bases between. Germline CDR1 SGHRS, CDR2 YFSETQ. CDR3 sequence reads: CASSLLGGSGANVLTF. CDR3 DNA: TGCGCCAGCAGCTTGTTGGGTGGCTCTGGGGCCAACGTCCTGACTTTC.

The rearrangement uses TRBV29-1 and TRBJ2-7; 10 nucleotides align to TRBD2. The CDR3 sequence is 15 residues long. V was clipped by 8 bases and J by 3 bases; unmatched bases: 13. The germline CDR1 and CDR2 sequences are SQVTM and ANQGSEA. In DNA, the CDR3 is TGCAGCATCACGGGCTCGGCTAGCGGGAGCTACGAGCAGTACTTC. It codes for CSITGSASGSYEQYF.

This clonotype was observed a handful of times. The chain employs TRBV20-1 and TRBJ2-3; no clear D. V dropped 0 bases and J dropped 4 bases, with 11 bases sitting between them. Germline V CDR1 and CDR2: DFQATT, SNEGSKA (reference sequence). The CDR3 is 14 residues long. The CDR3 is CSARDRLQPDTQYF. For the CDR3, the DNA is TGCAGTGCTAGAGATCGGCTCCAGCCAGATACGCAGTATTTT.